One and the same sample provided the 9 T cell receptor beta chains below, sequenced in a study of OX40 agonist ivuxolimab in advanced cancers. The library was built by means of the immunoSEQ multiplex PCR assay. Here the immuneACCESS table is served through TCRdb, limited to in-frame sequences with V and J called. Missing clones are a known gap in these copies; in checked studies unresolved V genes cover under half, and the rest lacks a known reason. The sample records tens of thousands of clones, 74% of which are singletons. Roughly a fifth of the sample is taken by the ten largest. The starting material was CD4+ or CD8+ T cells sorted from blood, obtained in a trial of the OX40 agonist ivuxolimab. The origin of the receptors is an adult with an advanced solid tumor such as melanoma, head and neck, liver or kidney cancer.

The chain employs TRBV6-6 and TRBJ1-2; perhaps TRBD1 as D (6 bases). The germline CDR1 and CDR2 sequences are MNHNY and SVGAGI (reference sequence). V lost 0 bases, J lost 7 bases, and 12 bases lay in between. The CDR3 covers 14 residues. CDR3 sequence reads: CASSYSTGWSGYTF. The CDR3 nucleotides read TGTGCCAGCAGTTACTCCACAGGGTGGAGTGGCTACACCTTC.

This clone was seen a single time. V gene TRBV6-5 combines with J gene TRBJ1-2; D possibly corresponds to TRBD1 (5 bases). Trimming left V 6 bases short and J 6 bases short, with 17 bases between. The germline V gene has CDR1 MNHEY and CDR2 SVGAGI. The CDR3 covers 14 residues. CDR3 sequence: CASSTPTGGDGYTF. Here the CDR3 DNA reads TGTGCCAGCAGCACCCCCACGGGGGGGGATGGCTACACCTTC.

The J gene is TRBJ2-3, the V gene TRBV6-6; 12 bases agree with TRBD1. This CDR3 comprises 16 residues. Germline V CDR1 and CDR2: MNHNY, SVGAGI (reference sequence). V lost 1 base to trimming and J lost 6 bases; unmatched junction nucleotides: 5. The CDR3 DNA follows: TGTGCCAGCAGTTACTTCTCGGGACAGGGGGCGGATACGCAGTATTTT. Translation gives CASSYFSGQGADTQYF.

This sequence joins TRBV5-5 and TRBJ1-5; possible D gene TRBD1, 5 bases. The CDR3 is made up of 16 amino acids. From germline, CDR1 is SGHKS and CDR2 YYEKEE (reference sequence). Trimming left V 4 bases short and J 0 bases short, with 14 bases between. The CDR3 DNA reads as TGTGCCAGCAGCGGGGCAGCCGATATTAGCAATCAGCCCCAGCATTTT. This codes for CASSGAADISNQPQHF.

This clone appeared a single time. Here the CDR3 DNA reads TGTGCCAGCAGGAGATCAGGGGATCGGAATTCACCCCTCCACTTT. As protein: CASRRSGDRNSPLHF. This rearrangement joins TRBV6-5 to TRBJ1-6; maybe TRBD1 (6 bases). Per the germline V gene, CDR1 is MNHEY and CDR2 is SVGAGI. Trimming took off 6 bases at V and 7 bases at J, with 16 bases between the two ends. There are 15 residues in the CDR3.

J is TRBJ2-6 and V is TRBV7-9; D uncertain. Trimming pared 8 bases from V and 0 bases from J, leaving 5 bases between. Germline CDR1 is SEHNR and CDR2 is FQNEAQ (reference sequence). The length of the CDR3 is 13 residues. The CDR3 bases are TGTGCCAGCGGGGACTCTGGGGCCAACGTCCTGACTTTC. This gives the protein CASGDSGANVLTF.

V and J are TRBV7-3 and TRBJ2-7; no clear D. V lost 5 bases and J 2 bases, leaving 10 bases between the germline ends. Per the germline V gene, CDR1 is SGHTA and CDR2 is FQGTGA. CDR3 length equals 13 residues. This CDR3 reads CASSPGKTYEQYF. In nucleotides, the CDR3 is TGTGCCAGCAGCCCGGGCAAGACCTACGAGCAGTACTTC.

This rearrangement joins TRBV30 to TRBJ1-1; unclear D gene. CDR1 is GTSNPN, CDR2 SVGIG, per germline (reference sequence). V was cut by 2 bases and J by 1 base, with 17 bases left in between. The CDR3 runs 16 residues. CDR3 region: CAWSPSVGLSNTEAFF. The CDR3 DNA reads TGTGCCTGGAGTCCCTCAGTTGGGCTATCGAACACTGAAGCTTTCTTT.

The genes are TRBV18 and TRBJ1-4; 9 nucleotides agree with TRBD1. Germline values: CDR1 KGHSH, CDR2 LQKENI. The CDR3 extends over 17 amino acids. Trimming removed 2 bases from V and 2 bases from J; junction bases left unmatched: 6. CDR3: CASSPSGTGMTNEKLFF. In nucleotides, the CDR3 is TGTGCCAGCTCACCATCCGGGACAGGGATGACTAATGAAAAACTGTTTTTT.